This T cell receptor (beta chain) was found in a study of early T cells in non-severe SARS-CoV-2 infection. Overall study: Chains were unpaired, as sequencing was done on bulk RNA from unsorted whole blood.

The TCR library protocol was used to attach unique molecular identifiers. These identifiers were attached to individual cDNA molecules. TCRdb reprocessed the 5' RACE reads with MiXCR, giving one entry per CDR3 protein. In the table there are under 85,000 distinct CDR3 sequences, around 15% of which are singletons. The CDR3 contains 16 residues. The V gene end was trimmed by 5 bases and the J gene end by 3 bases; junction bases not matched to a gene: 9. Study observations and caveats: Missing private and CD4 specificities, VDJdb matching favored anti-spike CD8 responses.

With regard to this clonotype: Its antigen is still unknown.

Sequencing was performed on whole blood. The source is an adult who was a healthcare worker with PCR-confirmed SARS-CoV-2 infection or an uninfected control (not recorded which). This chain joins TRBV12-3 or TRBV12-4 and TRBJ2-3, with TRBD2 matching over 9 bases. In DNA form, the CDR3 reads TGTGCCAGCAGTCTACGGAGCGGGGGGCGGACAGATACGCAGTATTTT. Protein product: CASSLRSGGRTDTQYF.